This T cell receptor (beta chain) was found in a study of blood T cell repertoires in COVID-19. Looking at the study overall: COVID-19 samples, acute and convalescent, were from the United States, Italy and Spain. T cells, B-cell-depleted T cells, or PBMCs supplied cDNA or gDNA.

The germline CDR1 and CDR2 sequences are SGHVS and FNYEAQ. Germline trimming cut 8 bases from V and 7 bases from J; bases unmatched to any gene: 11. The CDR3 sequence is 16 residues long. Participants were aged about 18 to 89 years from 24 US areas. Participants' reported clinical history set cohort assignment. Profiling relied on immunoSEQ multiplex PCR, and the TCRdb table lists in-frame clones only, not all of them. The data show 150,000 to 200,000 clones, approximately 80% seen once. The source of this sequence is a woman aged 50 to 60 who had recovered from COVID-19. The chain carries TRBV7-6 and TRBJ2-2, with 12 bases aligning to TRBD2. What was sequenced was PBMCs or T cells enriched from blood (not recorded which). The CDR3 DNA follows: TGTGCCAGCGGGGCTAGCGGGAGGGCCGGGATCGGGGAGCTGTTTTTT. This sequence encodes CASGASGRAGIGELFF.